This note documents a single TCR beta chain sequence. The data are from a study of T-cell memory formation after mild COVID-19. The V end lost 0 bases, the J end lost 7 bases, and 11 bases lay between the germline ends. CDR1 and CDR2 (germline): SGDLS, YYNGEE. The CDR3 length is 14 residues. TCRdb used MiXCR to reprocess the 5' RACE reads, holding one entry per CDR3 protein. This sample has roughly 80,000 distinct CDR3 sequences; about 23% occur once, and the top ten carry roughly 39%. Sequencing input: PBMCs or a T cell subset sorted from them (not recorded which). The V gene is TRBV9, the J gene TRBJ1-5; D may be TRBD1 (5 bases). The receptor was derived from a young man who had mild COVID-19 (a few samples of this study predate the infection). Cell type and time point are not known. This chain's CDR3 is CASSVEDWGQPQHF. As DNA, the CDR3 is TGTGCCAGCAGCGTAGAGGACTGGGGGCAGCCCCAGCATTTT.